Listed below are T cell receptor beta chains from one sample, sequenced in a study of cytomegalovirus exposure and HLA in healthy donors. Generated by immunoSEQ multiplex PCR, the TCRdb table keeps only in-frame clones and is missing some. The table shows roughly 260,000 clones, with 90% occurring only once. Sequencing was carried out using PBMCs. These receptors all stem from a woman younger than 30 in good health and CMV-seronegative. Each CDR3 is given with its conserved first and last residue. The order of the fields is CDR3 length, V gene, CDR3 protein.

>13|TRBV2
CASRADRQPFQYF
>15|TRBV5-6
CASRPGQGAGNTIYF
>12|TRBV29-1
CSVQQGFDEQFF
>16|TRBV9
CASSVVRQGGTGELFF
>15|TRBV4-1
CASSLLQGAPHGYTF
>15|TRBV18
CASSPGAGGNEKLFF
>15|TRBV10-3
CAISESQGINYGYTF
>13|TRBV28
CASSFRVNQPQHF
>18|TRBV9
CASSPWPRSGGTSYEQYF
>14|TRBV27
CASSEGQGGEKLFF
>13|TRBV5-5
CASRKTGDTEAFF
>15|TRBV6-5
CASSYGTGTVNEQFF
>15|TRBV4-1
CASSQVGTVNEKLFF
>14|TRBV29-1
CSVEDHPEPYGYTF
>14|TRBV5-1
CASSLNRVSYGYTF
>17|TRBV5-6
CASSPGLAGRISYEQYF
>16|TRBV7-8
CASSLVVPQDTYEQYF
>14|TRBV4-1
CASSPRTGSETQYF
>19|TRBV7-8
CASSLAPGQGSRDNSPLHF
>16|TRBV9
CASSVHLAGVFNEQFF
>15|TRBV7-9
CASSLGDYSYNEQFF
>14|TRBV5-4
CATTSGSSGNTIYF
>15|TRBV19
CASSDFTASLYGYTF
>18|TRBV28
CASSFLLLWGGRTGELFF
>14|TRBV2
CASSDSDSNQPQHF
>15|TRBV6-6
CASSYSPESNQPQHF
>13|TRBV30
CAWIHTYTGELFF
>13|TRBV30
CAWSPDREVQQYF
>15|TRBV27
CASSLGQLMNTEAFF
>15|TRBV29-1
CSVARGRTNTGELFF
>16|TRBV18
CASSGTGPPMNTEAFF
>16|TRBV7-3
CASSSATSGRTDTQYF
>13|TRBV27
CASSLGTGDEQYF
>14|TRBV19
CASSTGLAKDEQYF
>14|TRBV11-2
CASSYDNSGNTIYF
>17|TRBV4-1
CASSQGVQGLIDSPLHF
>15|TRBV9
CASSVDGRTYNEQFF
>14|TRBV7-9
CASSSDKSTDTQYF